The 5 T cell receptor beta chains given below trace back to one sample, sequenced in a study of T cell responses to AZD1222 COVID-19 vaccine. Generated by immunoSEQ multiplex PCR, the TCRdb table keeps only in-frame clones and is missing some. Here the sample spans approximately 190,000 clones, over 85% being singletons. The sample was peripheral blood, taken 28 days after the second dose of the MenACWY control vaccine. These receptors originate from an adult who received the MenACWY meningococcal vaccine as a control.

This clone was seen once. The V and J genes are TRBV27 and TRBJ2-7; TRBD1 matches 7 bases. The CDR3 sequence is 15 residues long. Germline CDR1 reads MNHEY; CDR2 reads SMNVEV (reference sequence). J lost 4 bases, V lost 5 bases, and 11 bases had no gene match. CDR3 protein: CASSRTGESWYEQYF. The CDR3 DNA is TGTGCCAGCAGTAGAACAGGGGAAAGTTGGTACGAGCAGTACTTC.

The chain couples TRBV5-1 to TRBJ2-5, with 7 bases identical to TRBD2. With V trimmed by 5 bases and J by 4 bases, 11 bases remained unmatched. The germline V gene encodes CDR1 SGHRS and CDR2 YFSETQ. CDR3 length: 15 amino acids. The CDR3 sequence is CASREGGGSRETQYF. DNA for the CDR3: TGCGCCAGCAGAGAAGGCGGCGGGAGCCGAGAGACCCAGTACTTC. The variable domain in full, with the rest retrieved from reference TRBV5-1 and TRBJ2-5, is KAGVTQTPRYLIKTRGQQVTLSCSPISGHRSVSWYQQTPGQGLQFLFEYFSETQRNKGNFPGRFSGRQFSNSRSEMNVSTLELGDSALYLCASREGGGSRETQYFGPGTRLLVL.

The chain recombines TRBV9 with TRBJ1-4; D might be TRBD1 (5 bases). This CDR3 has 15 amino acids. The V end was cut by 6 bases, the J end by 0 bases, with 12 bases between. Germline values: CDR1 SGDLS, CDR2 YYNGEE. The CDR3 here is CASTPGGPTNEKLFF. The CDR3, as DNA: TGTGCCAGCACTCCGGGGGGTCCAACTAATGAAAAACTGTTTTTT.

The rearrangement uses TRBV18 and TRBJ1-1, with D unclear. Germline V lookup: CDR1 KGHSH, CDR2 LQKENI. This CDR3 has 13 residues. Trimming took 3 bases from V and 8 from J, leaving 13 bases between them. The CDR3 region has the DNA TGTGCCAGCTCACCCTCGGAAAGAGCGGAAGCTTTCTTT. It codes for CASSPSERAEAFF.

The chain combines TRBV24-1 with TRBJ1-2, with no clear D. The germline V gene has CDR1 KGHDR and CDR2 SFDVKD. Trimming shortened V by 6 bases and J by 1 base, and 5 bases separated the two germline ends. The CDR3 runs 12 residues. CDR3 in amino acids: CATSTDNYGYTF. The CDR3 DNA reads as TGTGCCACCAGTACAGATAACTATGGCTACACCTTC.